This T cell receptor (beta chain) was recorded in a study of identical twins. Study results and limitations: For out-of-frame beta sequences, excess twin sharing was weaker. Fewer insertions marked abundant cord blood beta clonotypes; young adult naive trended weakly, memory not at all.

This clonotype came up a few times. The antigen is not known. Unique molecular identifiers were present on cDNA, and template switching added a universal primer site. Using its own MiXCR run on the 5' RACE reads, TCRdb lists one record per CDR3 protein. In the table there are approximately 600,000 distinct CDR3 sequences, under 8.5% of which are singletons. Germline V gene sequence: CDR1 SQVTM, CDR2 ANQGSEA. The CDR3 spans 14 residues. Between the trimmed V and J ends, which lost 2 bases and 5 bases, there was a span of 13 bases. These records were also assigned to another study, of yellow fever vaccine responses in identical twins. Turning to that study: The authors reported partly convergent, partly personalized vaccine responses in identical twins.

The chain recombines TRBV29-1 with TRBJ2-1, with TRBD2 as a possible D gene (5 bases). Sequenced material: PBMCs. This TCR was recovered from a woman aged 18-29 years in good health. The CDR3 loop reads CSVERKLVDNEQFF. CDR3 sequence (DNA): TGCAGCGTTGAACGGAAACTAGTAGACAATGAGCAGTTCTTC.